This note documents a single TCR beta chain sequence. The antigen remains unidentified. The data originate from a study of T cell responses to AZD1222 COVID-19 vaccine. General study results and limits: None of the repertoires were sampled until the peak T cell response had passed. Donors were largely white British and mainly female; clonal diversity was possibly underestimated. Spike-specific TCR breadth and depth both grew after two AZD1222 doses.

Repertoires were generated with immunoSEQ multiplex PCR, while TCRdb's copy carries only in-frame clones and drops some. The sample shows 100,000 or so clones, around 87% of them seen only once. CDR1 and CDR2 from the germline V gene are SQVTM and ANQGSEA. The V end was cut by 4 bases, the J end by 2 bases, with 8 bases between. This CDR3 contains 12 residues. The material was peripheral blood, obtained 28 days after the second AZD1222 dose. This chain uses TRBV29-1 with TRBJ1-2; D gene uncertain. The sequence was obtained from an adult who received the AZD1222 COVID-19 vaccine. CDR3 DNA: TGCAGCGTTGTAAGAGTGAACTATGGCTACACCTTC. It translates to CSVVRVNYGYTF.